The clone carrying this T cell receptor beta chain was counted at least ten times. Its cognate antigen is unknown. The record originates from a study of response to subunit inactivated influenza vaccine. TCRdb re-called the RT-PCR reads through MiXCR, storing one row per CDR3 protein. In the table there are roughly 700,000 distinct CDR3 sequences, approximately 13% of which are singletons. Study-level findings and limits: It was suggested by the authors that few new T cells are recruited by each seasonal influenza vaccination.

CDR3 size: 15 residues. Trimming stripped 3 bases from V and 0 bases from J, with 10 bases between. Germline values: CDR1 LGHNA, CDR2 YSLEER. The V gene is TRBV4-3, the J gene TRBJ2-3; D tentatively fits TRBD1 or TRBD2 (5 bases each). The specimen was PBMCs from blood, collected around 14 days before vaccination. The clonotype comes from a middle-aged man who received an inactivated influenza vaccine. This CDR3 is CASSHTRDSTDTQYF. In nucleotides, the CDR3 is TGCGCCAGCAGCCACACCCGGGACAGCACAGATACGCAGTATTTT.